This T cell receptor (beta chain) stems from a study of neoadjuvant anti-PD-1 for oral cavity cancer. Study findings and constraints: Greater tumor shrinkage accompanied bigger post-treatment sizes of preexisting clones.

Time point noted: after neoadjuvant nivolumab, at surgical resection. This clone has more than one count but fewer than ten. Antigen: not known. Using immunoSEQ multiplex PCR, the repertoire was profiled, and TCRdb retains in-frame clones only, with some absent. Of 20,000 to 25,000 clones listed, 40% to 45% are singletons. The CDR3 loop spans 14 amino acids. Trimming took 5 bases from V and 5 from J; bases not matched to a gene: 6. Germline loops: CDR1 MNHNS, CDR2 SASEGT. Specimen: tumor tissue, collected after nivolumab (anti-PD-1) treatment. This chain connects TRBV6-1 to TRBJ1-5, with 7 bases that match TRBD1. The source of this sequence is a person aged 40 to 85 with oral cavity squamous cell carcinoma. CDR3 DNA: TGTGCCAGCAGTTATGACAGGGCACATCAGCCCCAGCATTTT. Translated, it gives CASSYDRAHQPQHF.